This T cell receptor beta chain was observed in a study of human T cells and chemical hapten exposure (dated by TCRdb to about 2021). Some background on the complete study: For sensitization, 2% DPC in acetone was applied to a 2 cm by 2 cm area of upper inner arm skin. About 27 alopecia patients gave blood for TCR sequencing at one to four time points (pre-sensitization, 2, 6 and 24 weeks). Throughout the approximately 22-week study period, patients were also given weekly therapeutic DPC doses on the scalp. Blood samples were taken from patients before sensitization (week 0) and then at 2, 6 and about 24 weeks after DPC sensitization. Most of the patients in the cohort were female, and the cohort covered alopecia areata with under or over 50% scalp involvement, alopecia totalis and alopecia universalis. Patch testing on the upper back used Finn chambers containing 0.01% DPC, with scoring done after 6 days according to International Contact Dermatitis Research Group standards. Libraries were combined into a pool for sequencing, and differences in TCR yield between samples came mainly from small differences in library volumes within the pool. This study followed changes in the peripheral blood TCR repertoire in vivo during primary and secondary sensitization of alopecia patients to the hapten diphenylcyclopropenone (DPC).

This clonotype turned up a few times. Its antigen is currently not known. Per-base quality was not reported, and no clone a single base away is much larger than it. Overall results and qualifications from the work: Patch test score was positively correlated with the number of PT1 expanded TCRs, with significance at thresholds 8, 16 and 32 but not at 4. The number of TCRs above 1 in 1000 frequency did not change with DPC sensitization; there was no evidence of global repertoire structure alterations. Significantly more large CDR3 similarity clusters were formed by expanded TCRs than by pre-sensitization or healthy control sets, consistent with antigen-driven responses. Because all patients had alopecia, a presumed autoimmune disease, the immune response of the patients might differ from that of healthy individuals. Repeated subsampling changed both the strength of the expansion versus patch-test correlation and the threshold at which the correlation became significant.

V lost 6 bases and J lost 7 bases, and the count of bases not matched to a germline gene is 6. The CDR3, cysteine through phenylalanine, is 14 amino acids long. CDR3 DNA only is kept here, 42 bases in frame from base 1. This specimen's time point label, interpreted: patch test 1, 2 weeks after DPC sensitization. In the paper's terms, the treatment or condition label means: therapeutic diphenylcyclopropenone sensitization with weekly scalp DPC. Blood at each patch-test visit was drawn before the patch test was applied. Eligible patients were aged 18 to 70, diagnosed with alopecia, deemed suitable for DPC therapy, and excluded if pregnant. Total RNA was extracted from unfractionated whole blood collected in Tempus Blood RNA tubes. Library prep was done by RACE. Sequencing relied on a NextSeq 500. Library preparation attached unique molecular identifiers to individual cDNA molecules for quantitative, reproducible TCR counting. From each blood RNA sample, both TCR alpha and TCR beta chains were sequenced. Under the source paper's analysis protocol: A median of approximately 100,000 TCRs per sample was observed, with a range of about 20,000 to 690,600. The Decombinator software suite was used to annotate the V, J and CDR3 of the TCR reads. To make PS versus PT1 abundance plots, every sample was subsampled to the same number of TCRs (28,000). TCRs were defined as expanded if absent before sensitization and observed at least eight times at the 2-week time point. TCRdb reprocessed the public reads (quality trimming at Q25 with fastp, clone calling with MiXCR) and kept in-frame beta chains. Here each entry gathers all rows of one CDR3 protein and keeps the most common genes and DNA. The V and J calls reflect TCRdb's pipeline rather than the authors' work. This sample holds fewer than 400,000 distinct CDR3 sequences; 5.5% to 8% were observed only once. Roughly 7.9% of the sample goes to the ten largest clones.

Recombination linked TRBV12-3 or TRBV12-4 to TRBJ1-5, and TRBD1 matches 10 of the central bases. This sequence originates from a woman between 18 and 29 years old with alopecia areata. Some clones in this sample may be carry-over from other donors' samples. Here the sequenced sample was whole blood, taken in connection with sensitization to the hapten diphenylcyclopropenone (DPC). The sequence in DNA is TGTGCCAGCAGCCCGACAGGGGGCAGGCAGCCCCAGCATTTT. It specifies CASSPTGGRQPQHF.